The TCR beta chain under discussion was sequenced for a study of blood T cells in healthy people across ages. It was with a sample-barcoded 5' primer and a J-beta primer mix that a second PCR of roughly 6 to 12 cycles was run. A single record per CDR3 protein comes from TCRdb applying MiXCR to the 5' RACE reads. The sample carries roughly 700,000 distinct CDR3 sequences, 45% to 50% recorded once. The CDR3 contains 13 residues. Germline CDR1 is SGHRS and CDR2 is YFSETQ. Between the trimmed V and J ends, which lost 4 bases and 5 bases, there was a span of 12 bases. This chain links TRBV5-1 with TRBJ1-2; possibly TRBD1 for D (6 bases). The TCR was taken from a woman in her sixties or seventies in good health. Sequencing was done on a sample of blood. The CDR3 reads CASSHGQWYGYTF. The CDR3 DNA reads as TGCGCCAGCAGCCATGGACAGTGGTATGGCTACACCTTC.